A single sample gave rise to the 20 T cell receptor beta chains below, sequenced in a study of human T cells and chemical hapten exposure. Time point defined: healthy volunteer bleed at 6 weeks. Unfractionated whole blood yielded the extracted total RNA. TCRdb recomputed calls from the RACE reads with MiXCR, one row per CDR3 protein. The sample contains more than 75,000 distinct CDR3 sequences, 8.6% of which appear only once. Sequenced material: whole blood. The source of these receptors is a male donor in good health. Some clones in this sample may be carry-over from other donors' samples.

V gene TRBV6-6 combines with J gene TRBJ2-7, with D possibly TRBD1 on 6 matching bases. Per the germline V gene, CDR1 is MNHNY and CDR2 is SVGAGI (reference sequence). The CDR3 is made up of 14 amino acids. Deletions cut 2 bases from V and 2 bases from J, with 10 bases between. CDR3 DNA sequence: TGTGCCAGCAGTTACGTGACAGGCGCCTACGAGCAGTACTTC. Its translation: CASSYVTGAYEQYF.

J is TRBJ2-7 and V is TRBV5-6; tentative D call: TRBD1 (6 bases). CDR3 length equals 14 residues. The germline gives CDR1 SGHDT, CDR2 YYEEEE. Trimming took off 5 bases at V and 3 bases at J, with 15 bases between the two ends. In nucleotides, the CDR3 is TGTGCCAGCAGTCCACCGGACAGCTACTACGAGCAGTACTTC. Protein sequence: CASSPPDSYYEQYF.

This clonotype was counted only a few times. This chain uses TRBV10-3 with TRBJ2-5, with 7 positions matching TRBD2. Trimming took 4 bases from V and 2 from J; bases not matched to a gene: 4. CDR3 length: 14 residues. Germline V gene lookup returns CDR1 ENHRY and CDR2 SYGVKD. The CDR3 sequence is CAISGGLLQETQYF. In DNA, the CDR3 is TGTGCCATCAGTGGGGGACTACTTCAAGAGACCCAGTACTTC.

The chain uses TRBV6-6 and TRBJ1-1, with TRBD1 as a possible D gene (6 bases). V lost 8 bases, J lost 5 bases, and 24 bases lay in between. The germline gives CDR1 MNHNY, CDR2 SVGAGI (reference sequence). CDR3 length: 16 residues. The CDR3 DNA follows: TGTGCCAGCCTTCCTCTTTGGGCAGGGGAAGAGACTGAAGCTTTCTTT. This encodes CASLPLWAGEETEAFF.

The table lists this clonotype with a few counts. The chain recombines TRBV19 with TRBJ1-1; D not certain. The V end was cut by 3 bases, the J end by 0 bases, with 8 bases between. Germline CDR1 is LNHDA and CDR2 is SQIVND (reference sequence). The CDR3 spans 14 residues. CDR3 region: CASSIGRLNTEAFF. CDR3 DNA sequence: TGTGCCAGTAGTATTGGCAGATTGAACACTGAAGCTTTCTTT.

A note on this clonotype: The conserved final phenylalanine or tryptophan is absent from the CDR3, which likely points to a read error. V usage is TRBV7-9 and J usage is TRBJ2-7; no clear D gene. Germline V CDR1 and CDR2: SEHNR, FQNEAQ (reference sequence). The CDR3 has 16 residues. Trimming took 6 bases from V and 7 from J, leaving 25 bases between them. CDR3 amino acids: CASRKFPSNKFQEQYL. The CDR3 coding sequence is TGTGCCAGCAGAAAATTCCCCTCAAACAAGTTCCAAGAGCAGTACTTA.

In its sample, this clonotype was seen many times. The chain links TRBV27 to TRBJ2-1; D is undetermined. Germline loops: CDR1 MNHEY, CDR2 SMNVEV (reference sequence). CDR3 size: 13 residues. Trimming cost V 8 bases and J 7 bases, with 15 bases left between them. The CDR3 nucleotides are TGTGCCAGCCGTCAGTTGGTTAAGAATGAGCAGTTCTTC. It translates to CASRQLVKNEQFF.

Ten or more counts support this clonotype. The rearrangement uses TRBV10-3 and TRBJ2-7, with 8 positions matching TRBD1. The CDR3 length is 15 residues. V dropped 3 bases and J dropped 2; count of bases not matched to a gene: 6. From germline, CDR1 is ENHRY and CDR2 SYGVKD. In nucleotides, the CDR3 is TGTGCCATCAGTGAACCGGGACAGGCCACCTACGAGCAGTACTTC. It is translated as CAISEPGQATYEQYF.

The J gene is TRBJ2-7, the V gene TRBV11-2, with D possibly matching TRBD2 (7 bases). Trimming took 1 base from V and 6 from J, leaving 13 bases between them. Germline values: CDR1 SGHAT, CDR2 FQNNGV. The CDR3 totals 14 residues. CDR3 region: CASSLAGGSGEQYF. The CDR3 region has the DNA TGTGCCAGCAGCTTAGCGGGGGGCTCGGGCGAGCAGTACTTC.

This clonotype showed up many times. J is TRBJ2-5 and V is TRBV2; unclear D gene. This CDR3 is 14 amino acids long. V dropped 2 bases and J dropped 0 bases, with 7 bases sitting between them. The V gene's germline CDR1 is SNHLY and CDR2 FYNNEI. DNA for the CDR3: TGTGCCAGCAGTGAACTGACGGACCAAGAGACCCAGTACTTC. Translating it yields CASSELTDQETQYF.

The chain employs TRBV4-3 and TRBJ2-7; D might be TRBD1 (6 bases). The ends were cut back, 0 bases at V and 0 bases at J, with 12 bases in the middle. Germline CDR1 LGHNA, CDR2 YSLEER. The CDR3 is 16 amino acids. The CDR3, as DNA: TGCGCCAGCAGCCAAGACTTACAGGGCTTCTCCTACGAGCAGTACTTC. Translating gives CASSQDLQGFSYEQYF.

The chain recombines TRBV25-1 with TRBJ2-7, with TRBD2 matching 11 bases. Germline V gives CDR1 MGHDK, CDR2 SYGVNS. The CDR3 is 14 residues long. V dropped 2 bases and J dropped 7; count of bases not matched to a gene: 4. CDR3 sequence (DNA): TGTGCCAGCAGTGAAAGGCGACTAGCGGGGGAGCAGTACTTC. Protein sequence: CASSERRLAGEQYF.

This clonotype was counted only a few times. J is TRBJ2-1 and V is TRBV6-1; 10 bases fit TRBD2. The CDR3 runs 16 residues. CDR1 is MNHNS and CDR2 is SASEGT in the germline V gene. V trimming: 1 base; J trimming: 5 bases; junction bases outside the gene matches: 5. The CDR3 reads CASSEDRTSGNNEQFF. The CDR3 region has the DNA TGTGCCAGCAGTGAAGATCGGACTAGCGGTAACAATGAGCAGTTCTTC.

The rearrangement joins TRBV2 to TRBJ1-6; D unresolved. V gave up 1 base and J gave up 0 bases, with 10 bases separating them. Germline CDR1 reads SNHLY; CDR2 reads FYNNEI. The CDR3 has 17 residues. For the CDR3, the DNA is TGTGCCAGCAGTGAAGGGCAGCCCAGCTCCTATAATTCACCCCTCCACTTT. It specifies CASSEGQPSSYNSPLHF.

This clonotype was observed a handful of times. The V call is TRBV4-3, the J call TRBJ1-3; unclear D gene. There are 15 residues in the CDR3. Germline V gives CDR1 LGHNA, CDR2 YSLEER. The V end lost 0 bases, the J end lost 0 bases, and 6 bases lay between the germline ends. CDR3 loop: CASSQDRSSGNTIYF. CDR3 DNA sequence: TGCGCCAGCAGCCAAGATCGGAGCTCTGGAAACACCATATATTTT.

This clonotype occurred many times. The chain links TRBV27 to TRBJ1-1; D is ambiguous. V lost 3 bases to trimming and J lost 1 base, with 9 bases between them. The CDR3 runs 14 residues. Germline CDR1 is MNHEY and CDR2 is SMNVEV (reference sequence). CDR3 amino acids: CASSLATTNTEAFF. The CDR3 DNA reads TGTGCCAGCAGTTTGGCGACAACGAACACTGAAGCTTTCTTT.

The CDR3 protein is CASSEPQGIGGYGYTF. DNA for the CDR3: TGTGCCAGCAGTGAGCCTCAGGGAATTGGAGGCTATGGCTACACCTTC. The V gene is TRBV25-1, the J gene TRBJ1-2; TRBD1 is a possible D gene (5 bases). The CDR3 sequence is 16 residues long. Germline CDR1 and CDR2: MGHDK and SYGVNS. V was shortened by 3 bases and J by 4 bases, with 18 bases between the two germline ends.

The gene calls are TRBV27 and TRBJ2-7; D gene uncertain. CDR1 MNHEY and CDR2 SMNVEV come from the germline V gene (reference sequence). The CDR3 totals 14 residues. With 5 bases removed from V and 4 bases from J, the gap between germline ends came to 15 bases. This CDR3 reads CASSPGYSIYEQYF. CDR3 DNA: TGTGCCAGCAGTCCCGGTTACTCCATTTACGAGCAGTACTTC.

The chain combines TRBV6-2 or TRBV6-3 with TRBJ1-6; D uncertain. Trimming shortened V by 0 bases and J by 9 bases, and 12 bases separated the two germline ends. Germline lookup yields CDR1 MNHEY and CDR2 SVGEGT. The CDR3 runs 15 residues. The CDR3 nucleotides read TGTGCCAGCAGTTACTCGAATTCGGCTCTTTCACCCCTCCACTTT. Translated: CASSYSNSALSPLHF.

This chain joins TRBV12-3 or TRBV12-4 and TRBJ2-1, with 11 bases lining up with TRBD1. This CDR3 comprises 15 residues. J lost 5 bases, V lost 5 bases, and 5 bases had no gene match. The chain's CDR3 is CASSRGQGVDNEQFF. CDR3 DNA: TGTGCCAGCAGTCGGGGACAGGGGGTCGACAATGAGCAGTTCTTC.